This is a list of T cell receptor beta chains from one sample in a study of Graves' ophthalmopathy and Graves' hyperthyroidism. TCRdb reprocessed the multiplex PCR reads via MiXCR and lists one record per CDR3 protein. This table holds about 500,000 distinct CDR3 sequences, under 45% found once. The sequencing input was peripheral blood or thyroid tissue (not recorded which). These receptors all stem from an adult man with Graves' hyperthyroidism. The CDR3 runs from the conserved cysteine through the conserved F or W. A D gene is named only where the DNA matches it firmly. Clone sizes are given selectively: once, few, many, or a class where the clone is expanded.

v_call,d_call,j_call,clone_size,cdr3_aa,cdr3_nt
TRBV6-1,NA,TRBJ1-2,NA,CASSRQAEAYGYTF,TGTGCCAGCAGCAGACAGGCTGAAGCTTATGGCTACACCTTC
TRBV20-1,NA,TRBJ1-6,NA,CSVGRVLSPLHF,TGCAGTGTCGGCAGGGTCCTTTCACCCCTCCACTTT
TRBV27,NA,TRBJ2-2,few,CASSILDGQNTGELFF,TGTGCCAGCAGTATCCTGGACGGACAGAACACCGGGGAGCTGTTTTTT
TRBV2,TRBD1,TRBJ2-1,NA,CASLGGTGSNEQFF,TGTGCCAGCCTCGGAGGGACAGGGAGCAATGAGCAGTTCTTC
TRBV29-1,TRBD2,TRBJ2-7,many,CSVGGGAYEQYF,TGCAGCGTTGGGGGGGGAGCCTACGAGCAGTACTTC
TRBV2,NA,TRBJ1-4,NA,CASSRRTATNEKLFF,TGTGCCAGCAGTCGGCGAACTGCAACTAATGAAAAACTGTTTTTT
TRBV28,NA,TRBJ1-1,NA,CASGGAANTEAFF,TGTGCCAGCGGAGGGGCGGCCAACACTGAAGCTTTCTTT
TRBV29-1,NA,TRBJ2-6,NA,CSVEAARANVLTF,TGCAGCGTTGAAGCGGCGCGGGCCAACGTCCTGACTTTC
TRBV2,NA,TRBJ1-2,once,CAGSELVQSYYGYTF,TGTGCCGGCAGTGAATTGGTACAGTCCTACTATGGCTACACCTTC
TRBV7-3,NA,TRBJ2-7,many,CASSSGAGRGEQYF,TGTGCCAGCAGCTCGGGGGCAGGGAGGGGCGAGCAGTACTTC
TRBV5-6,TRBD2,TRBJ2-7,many,CASSSTSGFEQYF,TGTGCCAGCAGTTCGACTAGCGGGTTCGAGCAGTACTTC
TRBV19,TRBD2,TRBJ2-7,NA,CASKASGREEQYF,TGTGCCAGTAAGGCTAGCGGGAGAGAGGAGCAGTACTTC
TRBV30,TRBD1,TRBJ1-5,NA,CAWSMGQGRQPQHF,TGTGCCTGGAGTATGGGACAGGGACGTCAGCCCCAGCATTTT
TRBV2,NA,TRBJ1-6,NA,CASSRPRSALHF,TGTGCCAGCAGCCGCCCTCGGTCGGCCCTCCACTTT
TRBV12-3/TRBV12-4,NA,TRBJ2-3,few,CASSPPEALDTQYF,TGTGCCAGCAGTCCTCCGGAGGCACTGGATACGCAGTATTTT
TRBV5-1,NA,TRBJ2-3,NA,CASSLEPDLDGSTDTQYF,TGCGCCAGCAGCTTGGAACCGGATTTAGACGGGTCGACAGATACGCAGTATTTT
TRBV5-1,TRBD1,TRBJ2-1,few,CASSLRDSRYNEQFF,TGCGCCAGCAGCTTGCGGGACAGCCGCTACAATGAGCAGTTCTTC
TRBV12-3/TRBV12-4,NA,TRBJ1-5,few,CASSLGIESQHF,TGTGCCAGCAGTTTAGGGATTGAGTCCCAGCATTTT
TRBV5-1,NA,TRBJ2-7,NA,CASRDGAGGSSYEQYF,TGCGCCAGCAGGGACGGGGCTGGGGGGAGCTCCTACGAGCAGTACTTC
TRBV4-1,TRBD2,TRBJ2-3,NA,CASSKNSGISTDTQYF,TGCGCCAGCAGCAAAAATAGCGGGATAAGCACAGATACGCAGTATTTT
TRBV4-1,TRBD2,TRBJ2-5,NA,CASSQVNSGNQETQYF,TGCGCCAGCAGCCAAGTCAACAGCGGGAACCAAGAGACCCAGTACTTC
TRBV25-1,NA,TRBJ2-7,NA,CASSQSPGPYEQYF,TGTGCCAGCAGCCAATCTCCCGGGCCCTACGAGCAGTACTTC
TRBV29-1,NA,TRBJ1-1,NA,CSVVQGPMNTEAFF,TGCAGCGTGGTACAGGGCCCCATGAACACTGAAGCTTTCTTT
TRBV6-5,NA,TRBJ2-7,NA,CASSLYSGGRYEQYF,TGTGCCAGCAGTTTATATTCCGGGGGGCGGTACGAGCAGTACTTC
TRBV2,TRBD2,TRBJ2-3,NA,CARAGGGTDTQYF,TGTGCCAGGGCGGGGGGAGGCACAGATACGCAGTATTTT
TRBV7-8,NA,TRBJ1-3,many,CASSLPGGGRGNTIYF,TGTGCCAGCAGCTTACCCGGAGGGGGGCGCGGAAACACCATATATTTT
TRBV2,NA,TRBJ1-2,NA,CASNPGKGTDTF,TGTGCCAGCAACCCGGGGAAGGGCACGGACACCTTC
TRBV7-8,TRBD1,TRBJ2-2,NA,CASSLRDRRTGELFF,TGTGCCAGCAGCTTAAGGGACAGGAGGACCGGGGAGCTGTTTTTT
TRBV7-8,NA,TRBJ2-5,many,CASSLDGETQYF,TGTGCCAGCAGCTTAGACGGGGAGACCCAGTACTTC
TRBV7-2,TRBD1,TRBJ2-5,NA,CASSRTGTGGSETQYF,TGCGCCAGCAGCCGAACCGGGACAGGGGGCAGTGAGACCCAGTACTTC
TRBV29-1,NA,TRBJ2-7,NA,CSYSPRLDRAREQYF,TGCAGTTACTCACCCAGACTAGATAGGGCTCGCGAGCAGTACTTC
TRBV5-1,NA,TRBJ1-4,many,CASSLMGGTNEKLFF,TGCGCCAGCAGCTTGATGGGAGGAACTAATGAAAAACTGTTTTTT
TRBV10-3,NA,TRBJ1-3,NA,CASTPKRVSSGNTIYF,TGTGCCAGCACCCCAAAGCGGGTGAGCTCTGGAAACACCATATATTTT
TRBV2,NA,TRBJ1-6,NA,CASSASGSYNSPLHF,TGTGCCAGCAGCGCCTCAGGGTCCTATAATTCACCCCTCCACTTT
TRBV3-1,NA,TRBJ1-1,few,CASSHAGNTEAFF,TGTGCCAGCAGCCATGCGGGGAACACTGAAGCTTTCTTT
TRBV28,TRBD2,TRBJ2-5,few,CASSLSSGGQETQYF,TGTGCCAGCAGCCTAAGTAGCGGGGGCCAAGAGACCCAGTACTTC
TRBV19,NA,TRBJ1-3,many,CASSAPGNTIYF,TGTGCCAGTAGCGCTCCTGGAAACACCATATATTTT